The sequence of this T cell receptor beta chain was determined in a study of cytomegalovirus exposure and HLA in healthy donors (TCRdb year 2017). Regarding the complete study: According to a later analysis, one platform produced both the roughly 120 validation repertoires and the 670 or so repertoires of the first cohort. The study aimed to test whether signatures of past pathogen exposure could be identified by cataloging public T cell receptors. Along with the roughly 700-subject first cohort, a separate validation cohort of roughly 110 different subjects was used. To predict cytomegalovirus infection status, the study combined high-throughput TCR immunosequencing, statistical association of individual TCRs with disease status, and machine learning.

What the authors observed across the whole study: A few of the identified cytomegalovirus-associated TCR beta chains were confirmed in vitro to be specific for cytomegalovirus antigens. The classifier was reported to diagnose cytomegalovirus status with high specificity and sensitivity in both the original cohort and the validation cohort. Across donors, most TCR sequences were observed very rarely, whereas some public TCRs were present in many individuals. The study gave a list of around 170 TCR beta chains associated with cytomegalovirus. Of the cluster scores, roughly 95% were above 0 in a later analysis, which found that TCRs clustered in the first cohort also tended to co-occur in the approximately 130 validation repertoires. The validation cohort had no HLA typing available for a later analysis, so co-occurrence within that cohort was assessed over all 130 or so repertoires. The authors suggested that the approach could potentially be extended to other disease states and immunological phenotypes.

The donors belonged to the validation cohort of over a hundred subjects, which was separate from the approximately 610-subject first cohort. Library preparation was by the immunoSEQ multiplex PCR assay. The authors processed their data as follows. To diagnose cytomegalovirus status from the catalog of TCR beta chain sequences, a statistical classification framework was built. Imported from immuneACCESS, the table was reduced by TCRdb to in-frame sequences with V and J called. These copies leave out some clones; in studies compared against another copy, an unresolved V gene accounts for under half, and the cause of the remainder is not known. The V and J calls and clone size come from that table; D and trimming were worked out from the DNA. This sample lists about 130,000 clones; 89% were detected once. About 10% of the sample rests with the top ten. As concerns this clone: Its binding antigen is unknown. Base qualities are not recorded, but no much larger clone differs from it by a single base.

The germline ends are 6 bases apart after V is trimmed by 0 bases and J by 4 bases. From a lookup of the germline V gene, CDR1 and CDR2 are SGHVS and FNYEAQ. The CDR3 has 13 amino acids, counting the end cysteine and phenylalanine. Just CDR3 DNA is preserved here, 39 bases in frame from base 1. In this chain, TRBV7-6 is recombined with TRBJ2-5, with TRBD1 tentatively as D gene (5 bases match). The sequence was collected from a woman aged 18 to 35 in good health and CMV-seropositive. The specimen was PBMCs. The DNA reads as follows: TGTGCCAGCAGCTTAGCCAGGGCAGAGACCCAGTACTTC. Protein translation: CASSLARAETQYF.